This TCR beta chain was sequenced during a study of T cells after yellow fever vaccination. From germline, CDR1 is SQVTM and CDR2 ANQGSEA. The CDR3 is 13 residues long. Trimming pared 7 bases from V and 8 bases from J, leaving 18 bases between. One entry per CDR3 protein results from TCRdb running MiXCR on the 5' RACE reads. The sample lists tens of thousands of distinct CDR3 sequences; approximately 7% were seen once. As to this clonotype: A clone one base away is much larger, so this may be a read error.

The genes are TRBV29-1 and TRBJ2-1, with D perhaps matching TRBD1 or TRBD2 (6 bases each). The sequencing here drew on CD8+ T cells sorted from PBMCs, taken about 41 days after the first yellow fever vaccination. The receptor comes from a man aged 18 to 29 who received the YFV17D yellow fever vaccine. CDR3 DNA: TGCAGCGCCTGGTGGGGGGCCGGGGATGAGCAGTTCTTC. This codes for CSAWWGAGDEQFF.